This paragraph reports one T cell receptor (beta chain). Measured with immunoSEQ multiplex PCR; TCRdb has only the in-frame clones, and not every one. The sample holds fewer than 700,000 clones, approximately 87% seen once. The sample originates from a study of shared T cell receptors in the human thymus. This sample was shared with a second study, whose subject was human thymus T cells. As that report states: The people who donated were healthy Finnish babies having corrective surgery for congenital heart defects. Resected material from corrective heart surgery provided the thymus tissue analysed. Gene usage (both V and J) appeared biased in thymic and blood repertoires. Related research described strongly overlapping thymic repertoires in unrelated people.

The origin of this receptor is a boy younger than two with a congenital heart defect. The source material was thymocytes.

The CDR3 sequence is CASSVEAGFGDTQYF. Written as DNA, the CDR3 is TGTGCCAGCAGCGTAGAGGCAGGGTTTGGAGATACGCAGTATTTT. The chain has TRBV9 and TRBJ2-3, with a weak D call TRBD1 (5 bases). The CDR3 has 15 residues. V was clipped by 0 bases and J by 5 bases, with 13 bases between them. The V gene's germline CDR1 is SGDLS and CDR2 YYNGEE.